Each of the 10 T cell receptor beta chains below was sequenced from the same sample in a study of T-cell reconstitution after alpha-beta-depleted transplantation in children. Preparation of the TCRbeta library was carried out with unique molecular identifiers. TCRdb recomputed calls from the PCR reads with MiXCR, one row per CDR3 protein. The sample lists about 900,000 distinct CDR3 sequences, around 30% seen once, with around 30% in the top ten. The sample in question was PBMCs, mostly from graft donor cells, obtained 360 days after TCRalphabeta/CD19-depleted stem cell transplant. Source of these receptors: a boy in the first two years of life who had a stem cell transplant for SCID, so the T cells may come from the graft donor.

The CDR3 loop is CATSSRPGQGENYEQYF. DNA of the CDR3: TGTGCCACCAGCAGCCGCCCTGGGCAGGGGGAGAACTACGAGCAGTACTTC. The chain carries TRBV15 and TRBJ2-7, with 7 bases aligning to TRBD1. Germline CDR1 reads LNHNV; CDR2 reads YYDKDF (reference sequence). Losses at the gene ends were 3 bases for V and 3 bases for J; bases not matched to a gene: 14. The CDR3 consists of 17 residues.

This clonotype was seen more than once but under ten times. The J gene is TRBJ2-3, the V gene TRBV29-1, with 8 positions matching TRBD2. Germline V gives CDR1 SQVTM, CDR2 ANQGSEA. The CDR3 runs 13 residues. V lost 7 bases and J lost 6; bases outside the gene matches: 9. CDR3 coding DNA: TGCAGCGGTGGCGGGGGGCCTAGGGATACGCAGTATTTT. Encoded protein: CSGGGGPRDTQYF.

This clonotype was observed a handful of times. The chain employs TRBV12-3 or TRBV12-4 and TRBJ1-1; D unclear. The V gene lost 5 bases and the J gene lost 7 bases, with 11 bases spanning the gap. CDR3 length: 12 amino acids. CDR3 amino acids: CASSTLGFEAFF. In DNA form, the CDR3 reads TGTGCCAGCAGTACCCTGGGGTTTGAAGCTTTCTTT.

This clonotype was counted a few times. CDR3 DNA sequence: TGCAGCGGGGGAAGCACAGATACGCAGTATTTT. It is translated as CSGGSTDTQYF. The V call is TRBV29-1, the J call TRBJ2-3, with D hard to call. CDR3 size: 11 residues. Trimming shortened V by 7 bases and J by 0 bases, and 5 bases separated the two germline ends. The germline gives CDR1 SQVTM, CDR2 ANQGSEA.

The chain uses TRBV7-6 and TRBJ2-3, with 8 bases that match TRBD1. The V gene end was trimmed by 5 bases and the J gene end by 0 bases; junction bases not matched to a gene: 10. Germline V CDR1 and CDR2: SGHVS, FNYEAQ. CDR3 length: 17 amino acids. The CDR3 DNA sequence: TGTGCCAGCAGCAAGACAGGGGTACCCACTAGCACAGATACGCAGTATTTT. This gives the protein CASSKTGVPTSTDTQYF.

V gene TRBV2 combines with J gene TRBJ1-5; no reliable D call. This CDR3 has 16 amino acids. CDR1 is SNHLY and CDR2 is FYNNEI in the germline V gene. The germline V and J ends were trimmed by 4 bases and 1 base, with 14 bases remaining between them. The CDR3 nucleotides are TGTGCCAGCAGTGCTCCCCGAAGCGGGAGCAATCAGCCCCAGCATTTT. Protein sequence: CASSAPRSGSNQPQHF.

The chain carries TRBV20-1 and TRBJ2-7; no reliable D call. The CDR3 contains 11 residues. Between the trimmed V and J ends, which lost 3 bases and 4 bases, there was a span of 7 bases. Germline-derived CDR1 and CDR2 are DFQATT and SNEGSKA (reference sequence). This chain's CDR3 is CSARVRYEQYF. In DNA form, the CDR3 reads TGCAGTGCTAGGGTACGATACGAGCAGTACTTC.

The genes are TRBV15 and TRBJ2-1, with a possible D match to TRBD1 (5 bases). Deletions cut 3 bases from V and 3 bases from J, with 15 bases between. CDR1 and CDR2 (germline): LNHNV, YYDKDF (reference sequence). This CDR3 is built from 16 residues. The CDR3 nucleotides are TGTGCCACCAGCAGTTCCCTGAAGGGGCACTACAATGAGCAGTTCTTC. Residues: CATSSSLKGHYNEQFF.

The chain couples TRBV28 to TRBJ1-2; maybe TRBD1 (5 bases). Trimming pared 5 bases from V and 0 bases from J, leaving 13 bases between. CDR3 length: 15 amino acids. Germline loops: CDR1 MDHEN, CDR2 SYDVKM. The CDR3 sequence is CASSAGTESNYGYTF. The CDR3 DNA is TGTGCCAGCAGTGCCGGGACGGAGTCTAACTATGGCTACACCTTC.

This clonotype showed up just a few times. J is TRBJ1-5 and V is TRBV9, with D possibly being TRBD1 (6 bases). Trimming removed 4 bases at V and 3 bases at J, with 11 bases between. The CDR3 has 14 amino acids. Germline assignment: CDR1 SGDLS and CDR2 YYNGEE. The CDR3 nucleotides read TGTGCCAGCAGCCAGGACAGCTTCAATCAGCCCCAGCATTTT. It yields the protein CASSQDSFNQPQHF.